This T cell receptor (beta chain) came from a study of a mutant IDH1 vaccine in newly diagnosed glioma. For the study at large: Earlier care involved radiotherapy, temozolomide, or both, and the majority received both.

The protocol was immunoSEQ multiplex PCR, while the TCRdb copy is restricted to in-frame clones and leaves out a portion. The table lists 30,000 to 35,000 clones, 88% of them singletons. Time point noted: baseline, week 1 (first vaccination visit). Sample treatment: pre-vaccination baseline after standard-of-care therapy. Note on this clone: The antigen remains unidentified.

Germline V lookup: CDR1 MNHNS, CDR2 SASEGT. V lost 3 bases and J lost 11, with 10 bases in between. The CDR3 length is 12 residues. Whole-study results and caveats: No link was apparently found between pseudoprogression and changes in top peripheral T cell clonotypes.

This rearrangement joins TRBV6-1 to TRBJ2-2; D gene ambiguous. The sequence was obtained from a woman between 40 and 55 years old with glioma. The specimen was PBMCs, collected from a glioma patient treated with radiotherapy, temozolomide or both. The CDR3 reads CASSEGHFELFF. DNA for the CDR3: TGTGCCAGCAGTGAGGGTCACTTCGAGCTGTTTTTT.